This paragraph reports one TCR beta chain. CDR3 length equals 14 residues. V was pared by 4 bases and J by 6 bases, with 16 bases between. Germline loops: CDR1 SGHRS, CDR2 YFSETQ. Authors' methods: Quantification of nucleated cells was approximated via reference gene primer amplification. Profiling relied on immunoSEQ multiplex PCR, and the TCRdb table lists in-frame clones only, not all of them. V and J calls and clone size come straight from that table; D and trimming were deduced from the DNA. The sample has 100,000 to 150,000 clones; about 85% are singletons. The sample comes from a study of blood T cell repertoires in COVID-19. Study as a whole: Sites in the United States, Italy and Spain provided acute and convalescent COVID-19 samples. T cells, B-cell-depleted T cells, or PBMCs supplied cDNA or gDNA.

The source of this sequence is a woman over 75 with acute or convalescent COVID-19. Sequencing input: peripheral blood. The chain carries TRBV5-1 and TRBJ1-1; the D gene is possibly TRBD1 (6 bases). The CDR3 spells CASSLDSPGAEAFF. DNA for the CDR3: TGCGCCAGCAGCCTGGACAGCCCCGGGGCTGAAGCTTTCTTT.